These 13 T cell receptor beta chains share one sample of origin, sequenced in a study of blood T cell repertoires in COVID-19. Sequenced by immunoSEQ multiplex PCR; TCRdb stores in-frame clones only, minus some. The sample lists 95,000 to 150,000 clones; approximately 83% were seen once. The specimen sequenced was peripheral blood. The receptors here all came from a woman of 80 years or more with acute or convalescent COVID-19.

The J gene is TRBJ2-3, the V gene TRBV4-1, with 7 nucleotides matching TRBD1. Trimming took 3 bases from V and 5 from J; bases not matched to a gene: 11. The CDR3 spans 16 residues. Germline V lookup: CDR1 MGHRA, CDR2 YSYEKL. The CDR3 sequence: CASSQARDRGRDTQYF. The CDR3 coding sequence is TGCGCCAGCAGCCAGGCCCGGGACAGAGGGAGAGATACGCAGTATTTT.

The chain has TRBV27 and TRBJ1-5; D is unclear. V dropped 6 bases and J dropped 0 bases, with 15 bases sitting between them. Germline CDR1 MNHEY, CDR2 SMNVEV (reference sequence). The CDR3 extends over 16 amino acids. CDR3 sequence: CASSPRGGLSNQPQHF. Written as DNA, the CDR3 is TGTGCCAGCAGCCCACGGGGAGGACTTAGCAATCAGCCCCAGCATTTT.

This sequence joins TRBV4-1 and TRBJ2-5; D may be TRBD1 (6 bases). V was clipped by 4 bases and J by 5 bases, with 14 bases between them. The length of the CDR3 is 14 residues. Per the germline V gene, CDR1 is MGHRA and CDR2 is YSYEKL. In DNA, the CDR3 is TGCGCCAGCAGCCTGGGGGCCTCCGGGGAGACCCAGTACTTC. It encodes CASSLGASGETQYF.

This chain links TRBV9 with TRBJ1-2; no clear D gene. There are 13 residues in the CDR3. V was cut by 5 bases and J by 5 bases, with 13 bases left in between. Germline CDR1 is SGDLS and CDR2 is YYNGEE. The CDR3 region is CASSGGPSYGYTF. The CDR3 nucleotides are TGTGCCAGCAGTGGAGGGCCGTCGTATGGCTACACCTTC.

CDR3 amino acids: CASRQDYNEQFF. CDR3 bases: TGTGCCAGTAGACAGGACTACAATGAGCAGTTCTTC. The V gene is TRBV19, the J gene TRBJ2-1, with a tentative D call TRBD1 (5 bases). Trimming shortened V by 6 bases and J by 3 bases, and 6 bases separated the two germline ends. The CDR3 is 12 amino acids. Germline CDR1 and CDR2: LNHDA and SQIVND (reference sequence).

The V call is TRBV5-1, the J call TRBJ1-2; 8 bases are a match to TRBD1. The ends lost 0 bases at V and 9 bases at J; junction bases unmatched: 4. The CDR3 runs to 13 residues. CDR1 is SGHRS and CDR2 is YFSETQ in the germline V gene. CDR3 amino acids: CASSLVQGASYTF. The CDR3 nucleotides are TGCGCCAGCAGCTTGGTGCAGGGGGCGAGCTACACCTTC.

This clone was observed a single time. DNA of the CDR3: TGTGCCAGCAGTCGTACAGGGGCGACAGATACGCAGTATTTT. As protein: CASSRTGATDTQYF. The chain carries TRBV5-4 and TRBJ2-3, with 7 bases aligning to TRBD1. V trimming: 5 bases; J trimming: 3 bases; junction bases outside the gene matches: 6. The germline CDR1 and CDR2 sequences are SGHNT and YYREEE (reference sequence). This CDR3 contains 14 residues.

The gene calls are TRBV27 and TRBJ2-1; 8 bases are shared with TRBD2. The V segment lost 5 bases and the J segment 5 bases; nucleotides outside the gene matches: 8. This CDR3 is 15 amino acids long. CDR1 MNHEY and CDR2 SMNVEV come from the germline V gene (reference sequence). Written as DNA, the CDR3 is TGTGCCAGCAGTCTACTCCGGGGGGGGGACAATGAGCAGTTCTTC. Its translation: CASSLLRGGDNEQFF.

V is TRBV27 and J is TRBJ1-6; D remains unclear. The CDR3 consists of 12 residues. The V end lost 3 bases, the J end lost 7 bases, and 4 bases lay between the germline ends. Germline V CDR1 and CDR2: MNHEY, SMNVEV (reference sequence). CDR3: CASSFENSPLHF. In nucleotides, the CDR3 is TGTGCCAGCAGTTTCGAGAATTCACCCCTCCACTTT.

As to this clone: Since the CDR3 does not end with the conserved phenylalanine or tryptophan, this likely comes from a read error. The DNA is left out, because the CDR3 cannot be placed on it with certainty; the CDR3 is given as TCRdb lists it. The chain links TRBV6-2 or TRBV6-3 to TRBJ2-7; the table assigns TRBD1, which was not confirmed against the DNA. The CDR3 length equals 11 residues, ends included. Germline V lookup: CDR1 MNHEY, CDR2 SVGEGT. CDR3 sequence reads: CASSRAGQAII.

This chain joins TRBV5-1 and TRBJ1-1, with 12 bases identical to TRBD1. Germline V gene data show CDR1 as SGHRS and CDR2 as YFSETQ. CDR3 length: 16 amino acids. V shed 3 bases, J shed 3 bases, and the junction held 6 bases outside the gene matches. The CDR3 protein is CASSSGTGGAHTEAFF. The CDR3 DNA sequence: TGCGCCAGCAGCTCCGGGACAGGGGGCGCCCACACTGAAGCTTTCTTT. Full variable domain (rest looked up from reference TRBV5-1 and TRBJ1-1): KAGVTQTPRYLIKTRGQQVTLSCSPISGHRSVSWYQQTPGQGLQFLFEYFSETQRNKGNFPGRFSGRQFSNSRSEMNVSTLELGDSALYLCASSSGTGGAHTEAFFGQGTRLTVV.

DNA for the CDR3: TGCGCCAGCAGCCAAGGGGCAGGGGGTAACACCATATATTTT. It translates to CASSQGAGGNTIYF. The chain uses TRBV4-3 and TRBJ1-3; TRBD1 matches 7 bases. The CDR3 is 14 amino acids. J gave up 7 bases and V 1 base, and 4 bases lay outside the gene matches. Germline CDR1 and CDR2: LGHNA and YSLEER.

The rearrangement joins TRBV19 to TRBJ1-1; possibly TRBD1 for D (5 bases). The germline V gene encodes CDR1 LNHDA and CDR2 SQIVND (reference sequence). The CDR3 is 16 amino acids. Trimming removed 5 bases at V and 3 bases at J, with 19 bases between. The CDR3 region has the DNA TGTGCCAGTAGTCCCATGCGGGGGACTTTGGACACTGAAGCTTTCTTT. Protein product: CASSPMRGTLDTEAFF.